These T cell receptor beta chains were read from a single sample in a study of cytomegalovirus exposure and HLA in healthy donors. Method: immunoSEQ multiplex PCR; TCRdb's copy keeps in-frame clones and lacks some. The table records more than 85,000 clones, 76% of them present only once. Sequenced material: PBMCs. These receptors were taken from a man under 40 in good health and CMV-seropositive. CDR3s include the opening cysteine and the closing phenylalanine or tryptophan. Each record gives: V gene, D gene, clone size, J gene, CDR3 DNA, CDR3 protein. A D gene is named only where the DNA matches it firmly. Clone size is given for some rows only: seen once, a few or many times, or a class if the clone is expanded.

TRBV19	-	-	TRBJ1-5	TGTGCCAGTAGTGACTCTGGACAGCTCAATAGCAATCAGCCCCAGCATTTT	CASSDSGQLNSNQPQHF
TRBV10-3	-	-	TRBJ2-7	TGTGCCATCAGCTTACAGGGATATGGCTACGAGCAGTACTTC	CAISLQGYGYEQYF
TRBV6-5	-	-	TRBJ1-5	TGTGCCAGCAGTTACAGCAGCAATCAGCCCCAGCATTTT	CASSYSSNQPQHF
TRBV6-1	-	-	TRBJ1-1	TGTGCCAGCCCCCCTCCGGCGGGGACTGAAGCTTTCTTT	CASPPPAGTEAFF
TRBV6-5	-	once	TRBJ2-7	TGTGCCAGCAGTTCCACAGGGTCTGGGGAGCAGTACTTC	CASSSTGSGEQYF
TRBV6-4	TRBD1	-	TRBJ1-2	TGTGCCAGCAGCTCTGGGACAGGGGGCGATGGCTACACCTTC	CASSSGTGGDGYTF
TRBV27	TRBD2	-	TRBJ2-5	TGTGCCAGCAGTTTTACGATGGTGAGGGCTAGCGGGTATCAAGAGACCCAGTACTTC	CASSFTMVRASGYQETQYF
TRBV7-2	-	-	TRBJ2-3	TGTGCCAGCAGCTTTCGAGACTTTAGCACAGATACGCAGTATTTT	CASSFRDFSTDTQYF
TRBV7-2	TRBD2	-	TRBJ2-5	TGTGCCAGCAGCTATAGGGATGGACTAGCGGGGGTGGAGACCCAGTACTTC	CASSYRDGLAGVETQYF
TRBV28	TRBD1	-	TRBJ1-4	TGTGCCAGCAGTCAGACAGGGGGCCAGGAAAAACTGTTTTTT	CASSQTGGQEKLFF
TRBV7-9	TRBD2	-	TRBJ2-3	TGTGCCAGCACCCTTCCGTTGCGGGGGGGCTCAGATACGCAGTATTTT	CASTLPLRGGSDTQYF
TRBV28	TRBD1	few	TRBJ2-6	TGTGCCAGCAGAGGAACAGGGGCTGGGGCCAACGTCCTGACTTTC	CASRGTGAGANVLTF
TRBV2	-	-	TRBJ1-2	TGTGCCAGCAGTGCAGGGCTCTACTATGGCTACACCTTC	CASSAGLYYGYTF
TRBV7-9	TRBD2	few	TRBJ2-7	TGTGCCAGCAGCTCGGGACTAGCGATTTACGAGCAGTACTTC	CASSSGLAIYEQYF
TRBV6-5	-	-	TRBJ1-6	TGTGCCAGCAGTCGCGGGCCCACGGGGTCACCCCTCCACTTT	CASSRGPTGSPLHF
TRBV28	-	-	TRBJ1-1	TGTGCCAGCAGTTTCCTCTCAGGGAGGACTGAAGCTTTCTTT	CASSFLSGRTEAFF
TRBV19	-	-	TRBJ1-5	TGTGCCAGCGGAGTCGTCCATAGCAATCAGCCCCAGCATTTT	CASGVVHSNQPQHF
TRBV7-2	-	-	TRBJ2-3	TGTGCCAGCAGCTCCAGACTGACTGGCACAGATACGCAGTATTTT	CASSSRLTGTDTQYF
TRBV30	-	-	TRBJ1-5	TGTGCCTGGAGTGTACCAGGGGGCAATCAGCCCCAGCATTTT	CAWSVPGGNQPQHF
TRBV25-1	-	-	TRBJ1-1	TGTGCCAGCAGTCTCTTGAACACTGAAGCTTTCTTT	CASSLLNTEAFF
TRBV11-2	-	-	TRBJ2-5	TGTGCCAGCAGCCCCGCGGGTAGGGACCAAGAGACCCAGTACTTC	CASSPAGRDQETQYF
TRBV6-6	-	once	TRBJ2-1	TGTGCCAGCAGTCCCGAAGCGGTCTCCTACAATGAGCAGTTCTTC	CASSPEAVSYNEQFF
TRBV6-5	-	few	TRBJ1-1	TGTGCCAGCAGTTTACAGGACCTGAACACTGAAGCTTTCTTT	CASSLQDLNTEAFF
TRBV15	TRBD1	-	TRBJ1-2	TGTGCCACCAGCAGAGAAGGGACAGGGGCCCTCTATGGCTACACCTTC	CATSREGTGALYGYTF
TRBV7-2	TRBD1	-	TRBJ1-6	TGTGCCAGCAGCACCGGACAGGGGGCAAGTTCACCCCTCCACTTT	CASSTGQGASSPLHF
TRBV4-3	-	few	TRBJ1-2	TGCGCCAGCAGCCAAGATAGTATGGGACAAAACTATGGCTACACCTTC	CASSQDSMGQNYGYTF
TRBV28	TRBD1	-	TRBJ1-2	TGTGCCAGCAGTTACAGGGGGCGGGGAGGCTACACCTTC	CASSYRGRGGYTF
TRBV9	TRBD1	-	TRBJ2-7	TGTGCCAGCAGCGAGGGCGGGACAGGCCAAAGGTCCGAGCAGTACTTC	CASSEGGTGQRSEQYF
TRBV9	TRBD1	-	TRBJ2-7	TGTGCCAGCAGCGCCACAGGGGCCTTTACCTACGAGCAGTACTTC	CASSATGAFTYEQYF
TRBV7-9	-	-	TRBJ1-1	TGTGCCAGCAGCACGGAGAAGAACACTGAAGCTTTCTTT	CASSTEKNTEAFF
TRBV15	-	-	TRBJ1-1	TGTGCCACCAGCCGATCCGGGGGGACTGAAGCTTTCTTT	CATSRSGGTEAFF
TRBV6-6	TRBD1	-	TRBJ1-5	TGTGCCAGCAGCCCCAGGGGGCAACAGCCCCAGCATTTT	CASSPRGQQPQHF
TRBV4-3	-	-	TRBJ1-1	TGCGCCAGCAGCCAAGGGGCAGCCATGAACACTGAAGCTTTCTTT	CASSQGAAMNTEAFF
TRBV14	-	few	TRBJ2-6	TGTGCCAGCAGCCCGATCGGAGCTGGGGCCAACGTCCTGACTTTC	CASSPIGAGANVLTF
TRBV27	-	few	TRBJ2-7	TGTGCCAGCAGTTTATCTCTTATGAGCTCCTACGAGCAGTACTTC	CASSLSLMSSYEQYF
TRBV7-2	TRBD2	-	TRBJ2-5	TGTGCCAGCAGTACGACTAGCGGGGGGGCCCAGACCCAGTACTTC	CASSTTSGGAQTQYF
TRBV7-2	-	-	TRBJ1-6	TGTGCCAGCAGCTTAGGGCCGGGTTCACCCCTCCACTTT	CASSLGPGSPLHF
TRBV2	-	once	TRBJ2-1	TGTGCCAGCACAAAGGGGCGGGATGGGGAGCAGTTCTTC	CASTKGRDGEQFF
TRBV29-1	TRBD1	-	TRBJ1-1	TGCAGCGGTCGAGGAACAGGGGATAACACTGAAGCTTTCTTT	CSGRGTGDNTEAFF
TRBV30	TRBD1	-	TRBJ1-5	TGTGCCTGGAGTGTACTGACAGGGAATCAGCCCCAGCATTTT	CAWSVLTGNQPQHF
TRBV7-9	TRBD1	-	TRBJ1-3	TGTGCCAGCAGCAAGACAGGGATCGTCTCTGGAAACACCATATATTTT	CASSKTGIVSGNTIYF
TRBV2	TRBD2	-	TRBJ2-3	TGTGCCAGCAGTAGTCAGCGGGGGAGCACAGATACGCAGTATTTT	CASSSQRGSTDTQYF
TRBV6-5	TRBD1	once	TRBJ2-7	TGTGCCAGCAGTTACGGACAGGGGAACTACGAGCAGTACTTC	CASSYGQGNYEQYF
TRBV5-1	-	-	TRBJ2-1	TGCGCCAGCAGCTTGTCGGGACTGAACGAGCAGTTCTTC	CASSLSGLNEQFF
TRBV9	-	-	TRBJ2-7	TGTGCCAGCAGCCCCAACGGGGGTGCCGGATCCTACGAGCAGTACTTC	CASSPNGGAGSYEQYF